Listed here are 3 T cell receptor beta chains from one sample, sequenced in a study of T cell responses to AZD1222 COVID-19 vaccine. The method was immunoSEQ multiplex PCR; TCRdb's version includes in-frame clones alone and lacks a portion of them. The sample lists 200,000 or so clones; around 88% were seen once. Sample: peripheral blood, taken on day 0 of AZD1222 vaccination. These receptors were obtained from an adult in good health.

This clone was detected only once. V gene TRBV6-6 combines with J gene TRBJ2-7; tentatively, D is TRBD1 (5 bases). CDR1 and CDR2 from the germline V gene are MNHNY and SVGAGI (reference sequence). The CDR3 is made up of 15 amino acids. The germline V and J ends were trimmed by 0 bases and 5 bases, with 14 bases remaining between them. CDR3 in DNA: TGTGCCAGCAGTTACTCGAAAATCCAGGGCCACGAGCAGTACTTC. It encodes CASSYSKIQGHEQYF.

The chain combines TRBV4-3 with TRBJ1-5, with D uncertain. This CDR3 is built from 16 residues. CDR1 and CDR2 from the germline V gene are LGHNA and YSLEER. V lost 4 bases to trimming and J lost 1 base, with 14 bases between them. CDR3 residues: CASSPDPAVSNQPQHF. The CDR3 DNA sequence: TGCGCCAGCAGCCCCGACCCCGCCGTAAGCAATCAGCCCCAGCATTTT.

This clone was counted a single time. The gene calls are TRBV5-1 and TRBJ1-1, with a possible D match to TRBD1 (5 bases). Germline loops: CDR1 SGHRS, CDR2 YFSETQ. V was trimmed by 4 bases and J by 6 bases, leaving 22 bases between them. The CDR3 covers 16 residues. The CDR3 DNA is TGCGCCAGCAGCCCTCTTGCAGGACACCTAGGCGCTGAAGCTTTCTTT. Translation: CASSPLAGHLGAEAFF.